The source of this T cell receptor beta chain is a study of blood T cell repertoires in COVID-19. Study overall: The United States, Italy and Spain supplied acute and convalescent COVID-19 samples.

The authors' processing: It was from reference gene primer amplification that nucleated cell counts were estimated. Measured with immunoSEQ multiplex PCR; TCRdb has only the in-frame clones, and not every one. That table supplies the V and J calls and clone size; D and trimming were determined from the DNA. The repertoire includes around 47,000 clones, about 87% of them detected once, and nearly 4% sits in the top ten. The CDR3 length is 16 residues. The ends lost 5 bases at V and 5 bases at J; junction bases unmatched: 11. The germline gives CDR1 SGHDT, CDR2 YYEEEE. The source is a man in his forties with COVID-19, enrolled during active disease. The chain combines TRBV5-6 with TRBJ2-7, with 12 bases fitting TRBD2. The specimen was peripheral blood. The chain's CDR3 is CASSLPTSGGKNEQYF. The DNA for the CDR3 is TGTGCCAGCAGTCTCCCAACTAGCGGGGGGAAGAACGAGCAGTACTTC.